The 16 T cell receptor beta chains below were found in one sample sequenced in a study of T-cell memory formation after mild COVID-19. TCRdb re-derived calls from the 5' RACE reads in MiXCR, one entry per CDR3 protein. The repertoire holds roughly 380,000 distinct CDR3 sequences, with over 25% as singletons. Source material: PBMCs or a T cell subset sorted from them (not recorded which). The origin of the receptors is an adult woman who had mild COVID-19 (a few samples of this study predate the infection). Cell type and time point are not known.

In its sample, this clonotype was seen a few times. The rearrangement links TRBV11-2 to TRBJ2-4; D may match TRBD1 or TRBD2 (5 bases each). The CDR3 loop spans 15 amino acids. V gave up 5 bases and J gave up 9 bases, with 20 bases separating them. Germline V gives CDR1 SGHAT, CDR2 FQNNGV. The CDR3 spells CASSRPGDPGSIQYF. In nucleotides, the CDR3 is TGTGCCAGCAGCCGCCCCGGGGACCCGGGTAGCATTCAGTACTTC.

At least ten counts were recorded for this clonotype. The chain has TRBV5-1 and TRBJ2-7, with D possibly TRBD1 on 6 matching bases. The V gene lost 0 bases and the J gene lost 6 bases, with 10 bases spanning the gap. CDR3 length: 13 residues. The germline CDR1 and CDR2 sequences are SGHRS and YFSETQ. CDR3 region: CASSLEQGSEQYF. CDR3 nucleotides: TGCGCCAGCAGCTTGGAACAGGGAAGCGAGCAGTACTTC.

A few counts support this clonotype. This sequence joins TRBV6-2 or TRBV6-3 and TRBJ2-7; 13 bases are shared with TRBD2. Germline V CDR1 and CDR2: MNHEY, SVGEGT. The CDR3 runs to 17 residues. V was pared by 3 bases and J by 4 bases, with 9 bases of the junction left unmatched. The DNA for the CDR3 is TGTGCCAGCAGTTATTTCGGACTAGCGGGAGTGGAATACGAGCAGTACTTC. It codes for CASSYFGLAGVEYEQYF.

V gene TRBV3-1 combines with J gene TRBJ2-3; D could derive from TRBD1 or TRBD2 (5 bases each). V lost 5 bases and J lost 6, with 15 bases in between. Germline V gives CDR1 LGHDT, CDR2 YNNKEL (reference sequence). The CDR3 is 14 amino acids. The CDR3 region has the DNA TGTGCCAGCAGCTTACGGGACCTCGCGGATACGCAGTATTTT. Translated, it gives CASSLRDLADTQYF.

This clonotype was picked up a small number of times. V gene TRBV9 combines with J gene TRBJ2-5; perhaps D is TRBD1 or TRBD2 (5 bases each). Trimming removed 4 bases from V and 5 bases from J, with 21 bases in between. CDR1 is SGDLS, CDR2 YYNGEE, per germline. This CDR3 is built from 16 residues. The CDR3 region is CASSSRRRGAVETQYF. The DNA of the CDR3 is TGTGCCAGCAGCTCCCGGCGACGAGGGGCGGTGGAGACCCAGTACTTC.

V usage is TRBV4-3 and J usage is TRBJ2-5; 7 nucleotides line up with TRBD2. This CDR3 is 15 amino acids long. The trim removed 2 bases at V and 4 bases at J, leaving 7 bases unmatched. Per germline, CDR1 LGHNA and CDR2 YSLEER. This CDR3 is CASSQWLAEGETQYF. The CDR3 region has the DNA TGCGCCAGCAGCCAATGGCTAGCGGAAGGAGAGACCCAGTACTTC.

Only a few counts were recorded for this clonotype. This sequence joins TRBV11-2 and TRBJ1-2; possible D gene TRBD1, 5 bases. This CDR3 spans 15 amino acids. Trimming cost V 7 bases and J 5 bases, with 20 bases left between them. Germline CDR1 and CDR2: SGHAT and FQNNGV. The CDR3 here is CASTLTAARGYGYTF. Here the CDR3 DNA reads TGTGCCAGCACTCTGACGGCCGCCCGGGGGTATGGCTACACCTTC. Together with reference TRBV11-2 and TRBJ1-2, the CDR3 gives the full variable domain: EAGVAQSPRYKIIEKRQSVAFWCNPISGHATLYWYQQILGQGPKLLIQFQNNGVVDDSQLPKDRFSAERLKGVDSTLKIQPAKLEDSAVYLCASTLTAARGYGYTFGSGTRLTVV.

The chain carries TRBV7-9 and TRBJ1-3; perhaps TRBD1 as D (5 bases). V was shortened by 5 bases and J by 2 bases, with 10 bases between the two germline ends. CDR1 SEHNR and CDR2 FQNEAQ come from the germline V gene (reference sequence). CDR3 length: 14 residues. The CDR3 DNA is TGTGCCAGCAGCCTGACAGCGCCTGGAAACACCATATATTTT. It is translated as CASSLTAPGNTIYF.

V gene TRBV7-9 combines with J gene TRBJ2-1; 7 bases map to TRBD2. The CDR3 is 12 residues long. V trimming: 5 bases; J trimming: 14 bases; junction bases outside the gene matches: 9. Germline V gene lookup returns CDR1 SEHNR and CDR2 FQNEAQ (reference sequence). The CDR3 nucleotides are TGTGCCAGCAGCCCTGGACTAGTAGGGAAGTTCTTC. It yields the protein CASSPGLVGKFF. Looking up the rest from reference TRBV7-9 and TRBJ2-1 gives the full variable domain: DTGVSQNPRHKITKRGQNVTFRCDPISEHNRLYWYRQTLGQGPEFLTYFQNEAQLEKSRLLSDRFSAERPKGSFSTLEIQRTEQGDSAMYLCASSPGLVGKFFGPGTRLTVL.

This chain uses TRBV6-5 with TRBJ1-1; D call uncertain. Germline CDR1 is MNHEY and CDR2 is SVGAGI. The V and J ends lost 0 bases and 4 bases respectively, with 12 bases between them. This CDR3 spans 15 amino acids. The CDR3 spells CASSYSTGWGTEAFF. The CDR3 coding sequence is TGTGCCAGCAGTTACTCGACCGGGTGGGGCACTGAAGCTTTCTTT.

This clonotype was picked up many times. This rearrangement joins TRBV2 to TRBJ2-7; weak D call: TRBD1 (6 bases). The CDR3 is made up of 13 amino acids. Looked up from germline, CDR1 is SNHLY and CDR2 is FYNNEI. V was cut by 7 bases and J by 2 bases, with 12 bases left in between. The CDR3 loop is CASTHGQTYEQYF. CDR3 nucleotide sequence: TGTGCCAGCACCCATGGACAGACCTACGAGCAGTACTTC.

This clonotype was counted between two and nine times. V is TRBV27 and J is TRBJ2-7; 11 bases agree with TRBD1. Germline loops: CDR1 MNHEY, CDR2 SMNVEV (reference sequence). The V and J ends lost 9 bases and 5 bases, in that order; junction bases with no gene match: 12. The CDR3 consists of 15 residues. The CDR3 region is CASPTTGTGGNEQYF. The CDR3 bases are TGTGCCAGTCCTACTACCGGGACAGGGGGTAACGAGCAGTACTTC.

This clonotype was counted between two and nine times. The chain links TRBV3-1 to TRBJ1-6, with 8 positions matching TRBD1. The CDR3 length is 16 residues. Germline assignment: CDR1 LGHDT and CDR2 YNNKEL (reference sequence). V gave up 1 base and J gave up 6 bases; unmatched junction bases: 5. The CDR3 sequence is CASSQGYTGGNSPLHF. The CDR3 nucleotides are TGTGCCAGCAGCCAAGGGTACACAGGGGGTAATTCACCCCTCCACTTT.

This chain connects TRBV20-1 to TRBJ2-1; D possibly corresponds to TRBD2 (6 bases). Germline V CDR1 and CDR2: DFQATT, SNEGSKA (reference sequence). This CDR3 has 14 amino acids. Deletions cut 6 bases from V and 4 bases from J, with 16 bases between. CDR3 nucleotide sequence: TGCAGTGCGCCGCCCGGGACTCAGTACAATGAGCAGTTCTTC. It specifies CSAPPGTQYNEQFF.

This chain joins TRBV9 and TRBJ2-2; either TRBD1 or TRBD2 may supply D (5 bases each). Germline V lookup: CDR1 SGDLS, CDR2 YYNGEE. The CDR3 sequence is 16 residues long. Trimming stripped 0 bases from V and 7 bases from J, with 16 bases between. CDR3 amino acids: CASSVAAGRVGGELFF. The CDR3 nucleotides read TGTGCCAGCAGCGTAGCCGCAGGGCGGGTTGGCGGGGAGCTGTTTTTT.

The CDR3 nucleotides read TGTGCCAGCAGCCACCCGGGACAGGGGAACTATGGCTACACCTTC. This codes for CASSHPGQGNYGYTF. The chain couples TRBV4-2 to TRBJ1-2, with 10 positions matching TRBD1. With 3 bases clipped from V and 2 bases from J, the junction kept 3 bases outside the gene matches. The germline V gene encodes CDR1 LGHNA and CDR2 YNFKEQ. This CDR3 has 15 amino acids.